This TCR beta chain was observed in a study of cytomegalovirus exposure and HLA in healthy donors. General study results and limits: Sequencing probably produced one cluster of sequence variants that were highly shared.

The CDR3 contains 14 residues. The V gene's germline CDR1 is SGHVT and CDR2 SQSDAQ. With V trimmed by 3 bases and J by 6 bases, 5 bases remained unmatched. Primers included in the PCR were 60 Vbeta and 13 Jbeta primers. Profiled with immunoSEQ multiplex PCR; TCRdb holds only in-frame clones, not every one. The table records fewer than 80,000 clones, roughly 80% of them present only once. In regard to this clone: Its cognate antigen is unknown.

V is TRBV7-4 and J is TRBJ1-1; 9 nucleotides align to TRBD1. The origin of this receptor is a woman aged 40 to 50 in good health and CMV-seropositive. Source material: PBMCs. The CDR3 region has the DNA TGTGCCAGCAGCTTGGGACAGGGAGGCGCTGAAGCTTTCTTT. Translation gives CASSLGQGGAEAFF.